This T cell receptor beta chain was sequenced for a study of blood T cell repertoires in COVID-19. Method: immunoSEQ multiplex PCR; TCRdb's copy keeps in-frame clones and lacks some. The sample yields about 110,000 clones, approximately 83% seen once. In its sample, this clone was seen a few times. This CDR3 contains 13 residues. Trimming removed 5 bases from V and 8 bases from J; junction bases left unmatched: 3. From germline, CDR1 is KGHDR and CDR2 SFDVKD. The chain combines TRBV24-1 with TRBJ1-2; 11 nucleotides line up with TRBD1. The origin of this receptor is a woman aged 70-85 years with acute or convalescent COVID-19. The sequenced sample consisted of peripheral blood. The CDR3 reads CATSGTGGLGYTF. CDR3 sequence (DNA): TGTGCCACCAGTGGGACAGGGGGCCTGGGCTACACCTTC.